Reported below is one TCR beta chain. Antigen specificity is unknown. Treatment here: around 19 received Ad26.COV2.S at low or high dose, single or two shots; 5 received placebo; per-sample allocation not given. After the first vaccine or placebo injection, samples were drawn on day 63. Based in Boston, the donor was an adult of 18-55 years. This sample is drawn from a study of Ad26.COV2.S vaccination and SARS-CoV-2 variants. Study-level information: Donor allocation was to the COV1001 Ad26.COV2.S trial arm. Ad26.COV2.S was injected intramuscularly once or twice, 56 days apart. Study conclusions and caveats: Comparable non-spike TCR breadth was observed in vaccine and placebo recipients.

Generated by immunoSEQ multiplex PCR, the TCRdb table keeps only in-frame clones and is missing some. The table lists about 390,000 clones, less than 90% of them singletons. The source material was peripheral blood, sampled in a trial of Ad26.COV2.S vaccine versus placebo. This TCR was sampled from a person aged 18 to 59 who received the Ad26.COV2.S COVID-19 vaccine or a placebo.

CDR3 nucleotide sequence: TGTGCCAGCAGTTCGTACAGGGGAGGTGGGGCTGAAGCTTTCTTT. It translates to CASSSYRGGGAEAFF. The chain combines TRBV5-4 with TRBJ1-1; TRBD1 aligns across 7 bases. The CDR3 is 15 amino acids. Germline V gene lookup returns CDR1 SGHNT and CDR2 YYREEE (reference sequence). V lost 5 bases to trimming and J lost 6 bases; unmatched junction nucleotides: 13.